These T cell receptor beta chains were read from a single sample in a study of CD8+ T cells in alopecia areata. Assay: immunoSEQ multiplex PCR; the TCRdb copy retains only in-frame clones and omits some. The data contain some 99,000 clones, roughly 47% of them singletons. Sequenced input: CD4+ T cells sorted from blood. These receptors all stem from a human donor with alopecia areata. The CDR3 runs from the conserved cysteine through the conserved F or W. A D gene is named only where the DNA matches it firmly.

d_call: -
v_call: TRBV29-1
cdr3_aa: CSVELQEAFF

d_call: TRBD1
v_call: TRBV30
cdr3_aa: CASTVTNRGEYNEQFF

d_call: -
v_call: TRBV30
cdr3_aa: CAWSVPIDTQYF

d_call: -
v_call: TRBV4-3
cdr3_aa: CASSPPGDRASNNEQFF

d_call: -
v_call: TRBV28
cdr3_aa: CASSSSGTSQETQYF

d_call: -
v_call: TRBV11-2
cdr3_aa: CASSLANTEAFF

d_call: TRBD2
v_call: TRBV4-2
cdr3_aa: CASSQGTSGQETQYF

d_call: -
v_call: TRBV29-1
cdr3_aa: CSVGGQMITEAFF

d_call: -
v_call: TRBV18
cdr3_aa: CASSPDRLSTDTQYF

d_call: -
v_call: TRBV5-1
cdr3_aa: CASSLRQPDTEAFF

d_call: -
v_call: TRBV5-1
cdr3_aa: CASPIGTDTQYF

d_call: -
v_call: TRBV18
cdr3_aa: CASSPAASTDTQYF

d_call: -
v_call: TRBV7-2
cdr3_aa: CASSLGTPNTGELFF

d_call: -
v_call: TRBV29-1
cdr3_aa: CSVEDGDTQYF

d_call: -
v_call: TRBV2
cdr3_aa: CASTTGRNNNEQFF

d_call: -
v_call: TRBV30
cdr3_aa: CAWRGTPRGGYTF

d_call: -
v_call: TRBV29-1
cdr3_aa: CSVEGRGRTEAFF

d_call: TRBD2
v_call: TRBV4-3
cdr3_aa: CASSQRAGDVQYF

d_call: -
v_call: TRBV14
cdr3_aa: CASSQEEMSGANVLTF

d_call: TRBD1
v_call: TRBV2
cdr3_aa: CASRIQGSTEAFF

d_call: -
v_call: TRBV29-1
cdr3_aa: CSVDVQGTGELFF

d_call: TRBD1
v_call: TRBV27
cdr3_aa: CASSNRGRGTEAFF

d_call: -
v_call: TRBV27
cdr3_aa: CASSRSGTSYEQYF

d_call: -
v_call: TRBV9
cdr3_aa: CASSVAQGNGETQYF

d_call: TRBD2
v_call: TRBV2
cdr3_aa: CASSEESSGWNEQFF

d_call: -
v_call: TRBV29-1
cdr3_aa: CSVVSAGDEQFF

d_call: -
v_call: TRBV27
cdr3_aa: CASSNLPVRPEQYF

d_call: -
v_call: TRBV29-1
cdr3_aa: CSVDGPGELFF

d_call: -
v_call: TRBV7-3
cdr3_aa: CASSLPGGELFF

d_call: TRBD2
v_call: TRBV27
cdr3_aa: CASSKTRERDEQFF

d_call: -
v_call: TRBV29-1
cdr3_aa: CSVERTAGNEQYF

d_call: TRBD1
v_call: TRBV28
cdr3_aa: CASSLSGTGMYQETQYF

d_call: TRBD2
v_call: TRBV27
cdr3_aa: CASSSPSGSTDTQYF

d_call: -
v_call: TRBV30
cdr3_aa: CAWNRPANYGYTF

d_call: -
v_call: TRBV7-2
cdr3_aa: CASSLGLDNQPQHF

d_call: -
v_call: TRBV29-1
cdr3_aa: CSVDTGHYGYTF

d_call: TRBD1
v_call: TRBV29-1
cdr3_aa: CSGWAGGGETQYF

d_call: -
v_call: TRBV28
cdr3_aa: CASSFLRVPNEQFF

d_call: -
v_call: TRBV30
cdr3_aa: CAWTHNEGKREKLFF

d_call: -
v_call: TRBV2
cdr3_aa: CASRLRDTGELFF

d_call: -
v_call: TRBV30
cdr3_aa: CAWSVRVNTGELFF

d_call: -
v_call: TRBV28
cdr3_aa: CATTGNTEAFF

d_call: TRBD1
v_call: TRBV29-1
cdr3_aa: CSVGQTTGDEQYF